One sample yielded the 13 T cell receptor beta chains listed below, sequenced in a study of CD8 T cells in ankylosing spondylitis. Findings of the study overall: What seemed typical of ankylosing spondylitis blood was a TCR beta motif built from 8 or 9 highly homologous variants.

MiXCR, run by TCRdb on the 5' RACE reads, gives a single entry per CDR3 protein. The sample includes around 130,000 distinct CDR3 sequences, 17% seen only once; the top ten take roughly a third. Their antigen targets remain unknown. Sequencing used blood, either unsorted or a sorted T cell fraction (not recorded which). Source of these receptors: a male donor with ankylosing spondylitis.

This chain joins TRBV25-1 and TRBJ1-2; D remains ambiguous. The CDR3 is 14 amino acids. From germline, CDR1 is MGHDK and CDR2 SYGVNS. The ends were cut back, 5 bases at V and 5 bases at J, with 15 bases in the middle. The CDR3 region has the DNA TGTGCCAGCAGTAAGATCACCGACGGGTATGGCTACACCTTC. Protein: CASSKITDGYGYTF.

There are many counts of this clonotype. The chain joins TRBV15 to TRBJ2-1, with 9 bases lining up with TRBD1. The ends lost 4 bases at V and 4 bases at J; junction bases unmatched: 5. The germline gives CDR1 LNHNV, CDR2 YYDKDF (reference sequence). The CDR3 runs 15 residues. CDR3 DNA sequence: TGTGCCACCAGCAACGGACAGGGGCGTTACAATGAGCAGTTCTTC. Encoded protein: CATSNGQGRYNEQFF.

This sequence joins TRBV7-9 and TRBJ2-1; 8 nucleotides align to TRBD2. The CDR3 sequence is 12 residues long. Losses at the gene ends were 3 bases for V and 15 bases for J; bases not matched to a gene: 7. The V gene's germline CDR1 is SEHNR and CDR2 FQNEAQ (reference sequence). CDR3: CASSFGGGEGFF. In DNA, the CDR3 is TGTGCCAGCAGCTTCGGGGGGGGTGAGGGGTTCTTC.

The chain recombines TRBV7-6 with TRBJ1-2, with D tentatively TRBD1 (6 bases). The CDR3 is made up of 15 amino acids. The V end lost 0 bases, the J end lost 4 bases, and 12 bases lay between the germline ends. Germline V gene sequence: CDR1 SGHVS, CDR2 FNYEAQ. The CDR3 loop reads CASSLATGPGYGYTF. As DNA, the CDR3 is TGTGCCAGCAGCTTAGCCACAGGGCCAGGCTATGGCTACACCTTC.

V gene TRBV29-1 combines with J gene TRBJ1-1; D possibly corresponds to TRBD1 (5 bases). The CDR3 is 16 amino acids. The V gene's germline CDR1 is SQVTM and CDR2 ANQGSEA. The V and J ends lost 6 bases and 0 bases respectively, with 20 bases between them. DNA of the CDR3: TGCAGCGTCAGTGGTGGGGGGTTCGGTATGAACACTGAAGCTTTCTTT. Amino acids: CSVSGGGFGMNTEAFF.

The chain employs TRBV9 and TRBJ1-4, with D possibly matching TRBD1 (5 bases). CDR3 length: 15 residues. V was pared by 4 bases and J by 8 bases, with 18 bases between. The germline CDR1 and CDR2 sequences are SGDLS and YYNGEE. DNA of the CDR3: TGTGCCAGCAGCCTTGGGTGGCAGGGCGGCGAAAAACTGTTTTTT. Residues: CASSLGWQGGEKLFF.

This clonotype was seen only a few times. The CDR3 nucleotides are TGTGCCAGCAGCTTAGCGGATGAGGGCCCACAAAGGGACGAGCAGTACTTC. Protein: CASSLADEGPQRDEQYF. This chain uses TRBV7-6 with TRBJ2-7, with TRBD2 as a possible D gene (5 bases). Trimming took 0 bases from V and 5 from J, leaving 20 bases between them. From germline, CDR1 is SGHVS and CDR2 FNYEAQ. The CDR3 runs 17 residues. The full variable domain, rest sourced from reference TRBV7-6 and TRBJ2-7, is GAGVSQSPRYKVTKRGQDVALRCDPISGHVSLYWYRQALGQGPEFLTYFNYEAQQDKSGLPNDRFSAERPEGSISTLTIQRTEQRDSAMYRCASSLADEGPQRDEQYFGPGTRLTVT.

This clonotype was counted ten times or more. This chain connects TRBV29-1 to TRBJ2-5; TRBD2 matches at 9 bases. The CDR3 runs to 15 residues. CDR1 and CDR2 from the germline V gene are SQVTM and ANQGSEA. V lost 6 bases, J lost 5 bases, and 13 bases stayed unmatched. CDR3 bases: TGCAGCGTGATTCGAGCGGGAGGCCCTACGGAGACCCAGTACTTC. It encodes CSVIRAGGPTETQYF.

The rearrangement uses TRBV24-1 and TRBJ2-5; a weak D match, TRBD1 (6 bases). V lost 11 bases and J lost 2, with 11 bases in between. Germline CDR1 KGHDR, CDR2 SFDVKD. This CDR3 spans 12 amino acids. CDR3 residues: CANGTHQETQYF. Here the CDR3 DNA reads TGTGCCAACGGGACACATCAAGAGACCCAGTACTTC.

This sequence joins TRBV12-3 or TRBV12-4 and TRBJ2-1; D tentatively fits TRBD1 or TRBD2 (5 bases each). The CDR3 is 11 residues long. Trimming took off 7 bases at V and 9 bases at J, with 10 bases between the two ends. The DNA of the CDR3 is TGTGCCAGCAAAACGGGGACTGAGCAGTTCTTC. Translation gives CASKTGTEQFF.

This clonotype was observed a few times. The chain combines TRBV15 with TRBJ2-2; no firm D call. V shed 6 bases and J shed 7 bases, with 6 bases lying between them. The CDR3 has 11 amino acids. Germline V gene lookup returns CDR1 LNHNV and CDR2 YYDKDF (reference sequence). In nucleotides, the CDR3 is TGTGCCACCAGAGGAATCGGGGAGCTGTTTTTT. Its translation: CATRGIGELFF.

The chain joins TRBV5-1 to TRBJ2-3; D remains ambiguous. Trimming left V 1 base short and J 3 bases short, with 12 bases between. CDR1 and CDR2 from the germline V gene are SGHRS and YFSETQ. The CDR3 sequence is 15 residues long. CDR3 protein: CASSLTFVGTDTQYF. The CDR3 nucleotides read TGCGCCAGCAGCTTGACGTTCGTAGGAACAGATACGCAGTATTTT.

The chain combines TRBV7-9 with TRBJ2-7, with a possible D match to TRBD1 (6 bases). Germline V gives CDR1 SEHNR, CDR2 FQNEAQ (reference sequence). The CDR3 length is 12 residues. Trimming took off 8 bases at V and 4 bases at J, with 12 bases between the two ends. The CDR3 region is CASEDRAYEQYF. The CDR3 nucleotides are TGTGCCAGCGAGGACAGAGCTTACGAGCAGTACTTC. The variable domain in full, with the rest retrieved from reference TRBV7-9 and TRBJ2-7, is DTGVSQNPRHKITKRGQNVTFRCDPISEHNRLYWYRQTLGQGPEFLTYFQNEAQLEKSRLLSDRFSAERPKGSFSTLEIQRTEQGDSAMYLCASEDRAYEQYFGPGTRLTVT.